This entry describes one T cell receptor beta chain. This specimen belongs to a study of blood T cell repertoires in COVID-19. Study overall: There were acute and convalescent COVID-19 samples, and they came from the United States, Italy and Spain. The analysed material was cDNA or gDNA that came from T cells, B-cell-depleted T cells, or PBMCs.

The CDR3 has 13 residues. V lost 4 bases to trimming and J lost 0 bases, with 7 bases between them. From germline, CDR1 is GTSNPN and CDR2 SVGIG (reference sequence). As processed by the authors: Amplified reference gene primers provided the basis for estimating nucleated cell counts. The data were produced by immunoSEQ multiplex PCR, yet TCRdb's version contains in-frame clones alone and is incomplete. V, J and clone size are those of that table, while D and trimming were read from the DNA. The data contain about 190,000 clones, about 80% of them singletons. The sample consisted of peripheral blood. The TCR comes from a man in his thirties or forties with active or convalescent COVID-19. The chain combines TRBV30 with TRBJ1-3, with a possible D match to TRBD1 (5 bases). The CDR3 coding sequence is TGTGCCTGGACAGGGATCTCTGGAAACACCATATATTTT. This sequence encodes CAWTGISGNTIYF.